This TCR beta chain was sequenced during a study of post-analysis software for immune sequencing data. Notes on the study in general: Multiple sclerosis was associated with a significant reduction in normalized Chao1 diversity relative to controls. Among five TRBV segments more frequent in patients than controls were TRBV5-6, TRBV5-1 and TRBV20-1.

Unique molecular identifiers were carried by the TCR beta cDNA libraries. Input populations of roughly 0.85 to 11 million T cells gave rise to 500,000 to 600,000 cDNA molecules. TCRdb called the PCR reads again in MiXCR, with one record for every CDR3 protein. The table has approximately 730,000 distinct CDR3 sequences, 30% seen once. The CDR3 spans 16 residues. Germline V gives CDR1 ENHRY, CDR2 SYGVKD. V shed 0 bases and J 4 bases; nucleotides not matched to a gene: 5. Notes on this clonotype: Its antigen is not identified.

The clonotype originates from a girl aged 10-17 years with multiple sclerosis. V is TRBV10-3 and J is TRBJ2-3; the match to TRBD1 covers 9 bases. The sample consisted of blood. The CDR3 bases are TGTGCCATCAGTGAGTCTACAGGGGGCGCGGCAGATACGCAGTATTTT. Protein product: CAISESTGGAADTQYF.